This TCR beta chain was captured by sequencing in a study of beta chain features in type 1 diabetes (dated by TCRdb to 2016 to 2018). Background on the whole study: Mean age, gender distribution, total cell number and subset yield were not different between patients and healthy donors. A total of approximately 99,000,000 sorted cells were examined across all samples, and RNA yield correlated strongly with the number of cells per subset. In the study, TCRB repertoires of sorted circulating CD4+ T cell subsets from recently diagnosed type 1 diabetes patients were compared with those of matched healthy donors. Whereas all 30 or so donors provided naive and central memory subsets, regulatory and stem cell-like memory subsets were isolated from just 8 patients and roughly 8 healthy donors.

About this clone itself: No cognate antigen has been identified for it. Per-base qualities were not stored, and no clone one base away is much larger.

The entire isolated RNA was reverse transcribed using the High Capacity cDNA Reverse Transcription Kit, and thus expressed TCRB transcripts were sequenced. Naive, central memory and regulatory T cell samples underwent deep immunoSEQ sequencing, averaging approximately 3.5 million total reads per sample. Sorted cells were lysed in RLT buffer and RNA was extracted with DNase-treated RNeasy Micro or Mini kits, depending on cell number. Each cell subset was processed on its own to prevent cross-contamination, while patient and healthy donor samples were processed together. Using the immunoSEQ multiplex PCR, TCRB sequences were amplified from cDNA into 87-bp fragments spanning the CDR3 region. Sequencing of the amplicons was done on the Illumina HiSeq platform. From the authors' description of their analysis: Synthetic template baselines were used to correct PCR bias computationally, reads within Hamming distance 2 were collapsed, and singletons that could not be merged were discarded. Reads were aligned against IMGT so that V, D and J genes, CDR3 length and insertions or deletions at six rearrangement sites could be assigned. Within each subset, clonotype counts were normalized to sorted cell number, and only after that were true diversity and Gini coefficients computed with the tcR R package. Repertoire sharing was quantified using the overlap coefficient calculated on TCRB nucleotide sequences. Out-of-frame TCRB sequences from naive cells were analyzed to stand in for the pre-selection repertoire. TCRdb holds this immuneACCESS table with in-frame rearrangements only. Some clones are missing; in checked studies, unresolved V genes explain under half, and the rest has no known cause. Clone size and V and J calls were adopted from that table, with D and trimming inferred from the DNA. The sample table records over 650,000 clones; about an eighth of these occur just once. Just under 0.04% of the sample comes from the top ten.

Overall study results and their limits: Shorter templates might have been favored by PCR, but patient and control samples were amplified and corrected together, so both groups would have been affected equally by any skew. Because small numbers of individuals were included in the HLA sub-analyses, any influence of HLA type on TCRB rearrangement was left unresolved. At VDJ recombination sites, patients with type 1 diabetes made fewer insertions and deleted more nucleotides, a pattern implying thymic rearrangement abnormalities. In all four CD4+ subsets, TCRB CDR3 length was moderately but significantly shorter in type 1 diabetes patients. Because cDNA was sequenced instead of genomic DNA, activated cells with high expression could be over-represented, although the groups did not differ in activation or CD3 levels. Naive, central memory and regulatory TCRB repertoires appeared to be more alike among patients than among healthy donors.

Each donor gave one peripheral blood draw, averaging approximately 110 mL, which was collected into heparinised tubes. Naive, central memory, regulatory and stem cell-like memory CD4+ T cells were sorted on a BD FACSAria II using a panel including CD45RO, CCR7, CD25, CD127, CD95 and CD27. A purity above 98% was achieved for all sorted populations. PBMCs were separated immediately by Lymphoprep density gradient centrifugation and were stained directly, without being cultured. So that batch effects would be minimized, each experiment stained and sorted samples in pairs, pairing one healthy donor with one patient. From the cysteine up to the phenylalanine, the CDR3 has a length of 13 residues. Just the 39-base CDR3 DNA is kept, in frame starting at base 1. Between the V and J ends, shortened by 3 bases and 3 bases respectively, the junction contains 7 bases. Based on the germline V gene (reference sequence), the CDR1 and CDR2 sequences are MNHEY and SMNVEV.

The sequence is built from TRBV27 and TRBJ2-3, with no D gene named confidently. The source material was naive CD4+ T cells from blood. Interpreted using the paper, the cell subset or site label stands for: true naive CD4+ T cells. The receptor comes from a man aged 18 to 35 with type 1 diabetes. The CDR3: CASSFRNTDTQYF. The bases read TGTGCCAGCAGTTTCAGGAATACAGATACGCAGTATTTT.